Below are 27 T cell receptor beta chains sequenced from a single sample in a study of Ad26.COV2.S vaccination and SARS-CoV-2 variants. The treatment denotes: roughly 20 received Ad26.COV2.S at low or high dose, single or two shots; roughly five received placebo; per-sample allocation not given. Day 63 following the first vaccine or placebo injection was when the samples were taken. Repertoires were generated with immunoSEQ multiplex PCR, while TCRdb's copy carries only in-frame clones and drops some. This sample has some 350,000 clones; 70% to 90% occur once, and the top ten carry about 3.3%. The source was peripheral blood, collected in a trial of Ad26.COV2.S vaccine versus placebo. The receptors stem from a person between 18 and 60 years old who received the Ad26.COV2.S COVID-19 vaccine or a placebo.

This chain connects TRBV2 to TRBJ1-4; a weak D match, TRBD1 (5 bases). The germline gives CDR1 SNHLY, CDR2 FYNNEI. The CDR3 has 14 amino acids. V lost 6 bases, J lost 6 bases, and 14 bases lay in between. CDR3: CASRAGTSDEKLFF. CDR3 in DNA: TGTGCCAGCAGGGCCGGGACGAGTGATGAAAAACTGTTTTTT.

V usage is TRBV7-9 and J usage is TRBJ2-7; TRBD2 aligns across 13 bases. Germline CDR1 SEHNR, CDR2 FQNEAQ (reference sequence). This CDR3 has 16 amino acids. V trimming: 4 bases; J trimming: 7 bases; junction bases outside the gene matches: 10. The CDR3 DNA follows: TGTGCCAGCAGCTCGGAGGGACTAGCGGGACCGAAAGAGCAGTACTTC. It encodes CASSSEGLAGPKEQYF.

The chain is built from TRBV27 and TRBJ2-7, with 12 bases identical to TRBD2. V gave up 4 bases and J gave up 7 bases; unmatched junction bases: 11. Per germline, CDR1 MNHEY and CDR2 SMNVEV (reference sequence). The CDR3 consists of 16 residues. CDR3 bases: TGTGCCAGCAGTTGGTCTAGCGGGAGGGCCGGTCAGGAGCAGTACTTC. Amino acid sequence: CASSWSSGRAGQEQYF.

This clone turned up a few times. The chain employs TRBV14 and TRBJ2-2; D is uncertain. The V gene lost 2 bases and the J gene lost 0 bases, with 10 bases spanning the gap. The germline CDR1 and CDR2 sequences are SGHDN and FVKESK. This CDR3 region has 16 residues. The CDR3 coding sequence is TGTGCCAGCAGCCAACGGACCGCGACGAACACCGGGGAGCTGTTTTTT. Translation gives CASSQRTATNTGELFF.

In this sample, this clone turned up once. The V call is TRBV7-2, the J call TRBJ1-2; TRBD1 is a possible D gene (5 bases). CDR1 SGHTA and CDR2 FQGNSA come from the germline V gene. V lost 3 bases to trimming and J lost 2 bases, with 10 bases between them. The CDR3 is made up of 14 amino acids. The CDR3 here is CASSLTDLNYGYTF. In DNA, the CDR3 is TGTGCCAGCAGCTTGACAGATCTAAACTATGGCTACACCTTC.

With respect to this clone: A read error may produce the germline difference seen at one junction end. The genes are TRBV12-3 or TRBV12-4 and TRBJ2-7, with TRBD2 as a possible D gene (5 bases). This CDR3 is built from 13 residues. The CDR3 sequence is CASSLDYDGPRGF. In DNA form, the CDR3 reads TGTGCCAGCAGTTTAGATTATGACGGCCCCCGGGGTTTC.

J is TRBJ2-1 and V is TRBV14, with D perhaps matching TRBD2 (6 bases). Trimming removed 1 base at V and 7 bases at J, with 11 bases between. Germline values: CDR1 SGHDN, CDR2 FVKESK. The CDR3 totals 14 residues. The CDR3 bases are TGTGCCAGCAGCCAAGCCATGGAGGGAAATGAGCAGTTCTTC. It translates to CASSQAMEGNEQFF.

The CDR3 nucleotides read TGTGCCTTCTCTCGGGAGGGTTGGACTGAAGCTTTCTTT. It codes for CAFSREGWTEAFF. The chain employs TRBV30 and TRBJ1-1; D is undetermined. In germline, CDR1 is GTSNPN, CDR2 SVGIG (reference sequence). Trimming left V 7 bases short and J 5 bases short, with 17 bases between. This CDR3 contains 13 residues. Filled out from reference TRBV30 and TRBJ1-1, the complete variable domain reads SQTIHQWPATLVQPVGSPLSLECTVEGTSNPNLYWYRQAAGRGLQLLFYSVGIGQISSEVPQNLSASRPQDRQFILSSKKLLLSDSGFYLCAFSREGWTEAFFGQGTRLTVV.

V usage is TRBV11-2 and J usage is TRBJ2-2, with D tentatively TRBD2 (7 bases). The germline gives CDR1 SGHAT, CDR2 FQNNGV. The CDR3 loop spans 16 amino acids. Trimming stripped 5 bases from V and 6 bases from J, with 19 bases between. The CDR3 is CASSLRGGKEAGELFF. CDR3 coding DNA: TGTGCCAGCAGCCTGAGGGGGGGAAAAGAGGCCGGGGAGCTGTTTTTT.

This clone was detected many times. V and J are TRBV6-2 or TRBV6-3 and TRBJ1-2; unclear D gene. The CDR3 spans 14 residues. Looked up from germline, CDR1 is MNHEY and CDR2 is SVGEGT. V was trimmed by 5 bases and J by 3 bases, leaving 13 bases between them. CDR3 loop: CASSQWARHYGYTF. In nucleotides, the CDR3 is TGTGCCAGCAGTCAGTGGGCCCGGCACTATGGCTACACCTTC.

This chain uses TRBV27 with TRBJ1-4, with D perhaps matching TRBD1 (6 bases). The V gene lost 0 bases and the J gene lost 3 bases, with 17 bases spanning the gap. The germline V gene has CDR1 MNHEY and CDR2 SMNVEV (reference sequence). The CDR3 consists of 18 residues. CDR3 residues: CASSLSWAGDGSNEKLFF. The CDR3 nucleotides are TGTGCCAGCAGTTTATCATGGGCAGGGGATGGGTCTAATGAAAAACTGTTTTTT.

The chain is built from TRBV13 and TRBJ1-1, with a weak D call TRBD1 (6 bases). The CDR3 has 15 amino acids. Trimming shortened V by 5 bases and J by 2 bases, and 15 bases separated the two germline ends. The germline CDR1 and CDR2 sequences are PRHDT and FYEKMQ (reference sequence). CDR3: CASSSNDRRNTEAFF. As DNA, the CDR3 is TGTGCCAGCAGCAGTAATGACAGGAGAAACACTGAAGCTTTCTTT.

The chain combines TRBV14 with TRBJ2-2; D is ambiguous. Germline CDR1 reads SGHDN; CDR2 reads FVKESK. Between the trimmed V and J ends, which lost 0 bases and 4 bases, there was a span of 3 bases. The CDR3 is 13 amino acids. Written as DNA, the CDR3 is TGTGCCAGCAGCCAAGACTCCACCGGGGAGCTGTTTTTT. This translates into CASSQDSTGELFF.

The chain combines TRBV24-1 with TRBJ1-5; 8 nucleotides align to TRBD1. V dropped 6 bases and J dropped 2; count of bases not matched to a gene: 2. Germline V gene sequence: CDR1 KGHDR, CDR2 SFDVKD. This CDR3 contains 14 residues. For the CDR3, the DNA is TGTGCCACCAGTAGGACAGGGCGCAATCAGCCCCAGCATTTT. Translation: CATSRTGRNQPQHF.

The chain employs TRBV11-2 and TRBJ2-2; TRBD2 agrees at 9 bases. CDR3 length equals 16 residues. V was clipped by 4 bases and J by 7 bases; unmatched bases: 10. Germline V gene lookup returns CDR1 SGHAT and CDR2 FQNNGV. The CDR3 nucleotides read TGTGCCAGCAGCTCGAGGCGGGAGGGCCCCGGCGGGGAGCTGTTTTTT. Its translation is CASSSRREGPGGELFF. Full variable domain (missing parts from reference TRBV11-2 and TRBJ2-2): EAGVAQSPRYKIIEKRQSVAFWCNPISGHATLYWYQQILGQGPKLLIQFQNNGVVDDSQLPKDRFSAERLKGVDSTLKIQPAKLEDSAVYLCASSSRREGPGGELFFGEGSRLTVL.

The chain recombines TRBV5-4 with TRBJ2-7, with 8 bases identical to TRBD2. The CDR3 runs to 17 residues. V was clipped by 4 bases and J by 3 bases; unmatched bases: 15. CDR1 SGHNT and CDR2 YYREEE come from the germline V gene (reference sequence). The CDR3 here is CASSAGVVTSGFYEQYF. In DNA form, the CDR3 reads TGTGCCAGCAGCGCGGGGGTGGTAACTAGCGGTTTCTACGAGCAGTACTTC.

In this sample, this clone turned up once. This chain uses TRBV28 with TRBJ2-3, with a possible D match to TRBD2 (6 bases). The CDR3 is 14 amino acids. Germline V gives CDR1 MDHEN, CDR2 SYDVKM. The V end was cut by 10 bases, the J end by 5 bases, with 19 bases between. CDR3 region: CATQSGAAQDTQYF. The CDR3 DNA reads TGTGCCACCCAATCGGGAGCAGCACAAGATACGCAGTATTTT.

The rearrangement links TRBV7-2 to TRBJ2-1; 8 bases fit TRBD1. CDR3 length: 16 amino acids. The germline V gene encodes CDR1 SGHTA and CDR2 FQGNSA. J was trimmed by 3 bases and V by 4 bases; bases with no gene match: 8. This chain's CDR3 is CASSYTGTGFYNEQFF. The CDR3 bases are TGTGCCAGCAGCTACACCGGGACAGGTTTCTACAATGAGCAGTTCTTC. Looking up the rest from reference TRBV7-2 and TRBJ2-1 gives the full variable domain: GAGVSQSPSNKVTEKGKDVELRCDPISGHTALYWYRQSLGQGLEFLIYFQGNSAPDKSGLPSDRFSAERTGGSVSTLTIQRTQQEDSAVYLCASSYTGTGFYNEQFFGPGTRLTVL.

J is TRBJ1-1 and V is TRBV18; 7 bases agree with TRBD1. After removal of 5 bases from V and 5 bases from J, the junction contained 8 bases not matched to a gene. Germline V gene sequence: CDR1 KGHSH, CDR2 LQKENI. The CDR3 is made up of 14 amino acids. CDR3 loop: CASSAQGRETEAFF. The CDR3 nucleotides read TGTGCCAGCTCAGCACAGGGGAGAGAGACTGAAGCTTTCTTT.

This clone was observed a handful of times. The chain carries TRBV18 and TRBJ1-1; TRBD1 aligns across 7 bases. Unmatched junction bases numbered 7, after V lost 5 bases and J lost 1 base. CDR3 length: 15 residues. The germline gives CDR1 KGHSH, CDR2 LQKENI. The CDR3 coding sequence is TGTGCCAGCTCATTATCGGGACAGTCGAACACTGAAGCTTTCTTT. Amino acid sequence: CASSLSGQSNTEAFF.

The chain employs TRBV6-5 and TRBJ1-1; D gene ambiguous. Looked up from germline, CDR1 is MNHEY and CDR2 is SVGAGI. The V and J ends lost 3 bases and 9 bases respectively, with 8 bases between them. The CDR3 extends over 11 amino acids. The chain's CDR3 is CASSYKSQAFF. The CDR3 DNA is TGTGCCAGCAGTTATAAGAGCCAAGCTTTCTTT.

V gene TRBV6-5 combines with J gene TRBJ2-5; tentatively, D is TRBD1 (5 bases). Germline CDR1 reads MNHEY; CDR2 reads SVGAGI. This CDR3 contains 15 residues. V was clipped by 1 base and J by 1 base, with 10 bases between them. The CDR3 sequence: CASSYYDRPQETQYF. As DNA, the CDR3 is TGTGCCAGCAGTTACTATGACAGACCCCAAGAGACCCAGTACTTC.

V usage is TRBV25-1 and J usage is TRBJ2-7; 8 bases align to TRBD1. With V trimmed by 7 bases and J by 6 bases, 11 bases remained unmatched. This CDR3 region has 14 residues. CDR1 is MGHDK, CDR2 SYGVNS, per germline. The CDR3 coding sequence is TGTGCCAGCACCCAGGGGCAGGGGGCGATCGAGCAGTACTTC. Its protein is CASTQGQGAIEQYF.

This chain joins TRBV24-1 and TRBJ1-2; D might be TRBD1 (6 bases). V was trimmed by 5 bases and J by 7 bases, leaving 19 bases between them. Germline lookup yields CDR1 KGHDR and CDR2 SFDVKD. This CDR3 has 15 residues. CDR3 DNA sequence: TGTGCCACCAGTGCCCCTGAGGGGGAAGGGGGTGGCTACACCTTC. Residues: CATSAPEGEGGGYTF.

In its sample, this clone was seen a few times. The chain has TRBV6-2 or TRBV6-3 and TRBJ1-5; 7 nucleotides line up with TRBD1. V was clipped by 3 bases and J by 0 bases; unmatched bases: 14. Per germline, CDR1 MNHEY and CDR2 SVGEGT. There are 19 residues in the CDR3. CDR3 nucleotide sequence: TGTGCCAGCAGTTATGCCGCGTTTCCGGGACAGCTTAGCAATCAGCCCCAGCATTTT. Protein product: CASSYAAFPGQLSNQPQHF.

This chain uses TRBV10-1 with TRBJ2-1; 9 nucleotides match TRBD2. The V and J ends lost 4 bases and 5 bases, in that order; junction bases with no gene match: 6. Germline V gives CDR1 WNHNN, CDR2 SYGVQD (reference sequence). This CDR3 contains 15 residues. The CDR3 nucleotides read TGCGCCAGCAGTGGAGGCGGGAGGGGGAACAATGAGCAGTTCTTC. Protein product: CASSGGGRGNNEQFF.

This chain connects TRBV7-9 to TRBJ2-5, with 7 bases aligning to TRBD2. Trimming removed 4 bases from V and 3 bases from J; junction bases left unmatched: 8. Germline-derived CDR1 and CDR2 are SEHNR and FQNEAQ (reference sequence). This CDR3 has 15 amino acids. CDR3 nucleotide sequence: TGTGCCAGCAGCTACGGGAGGCAGACTAAAGAGACCCAGTACTTC. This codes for CASSYGRQTKETQYF.